These T cell receptor beta chains were read from a single sample in a study of blood T cells in healthy people across ages. Each CDR3 protein is one row after TCRdb ran MiXCR on the 5' RACE reads. The table has fewer than 950,000 distinct CDR3 sequences, about 48% seen once. Sequences were obtained from blood. The receptors were sampled from an elderly man in good health. Each CDR3 is given with its conserved first and last residue. A D gene is named only where the DNA matches it firmly. Size values are once, few and many counts, or a class for expanded clones, and some rows have none.

CDR3aa	CDR3nt	v_gene	j_gene	abundance	d_gene
CAPRARNNEQFF	TGTGCCCCCAGGGCTAGGAATAATGAGCAGTTCTTC	TRBV19	TRBJ2-1	NA	NA
CASSLSGGGQGIVQQYF	TGTGCCAGCAGCTTATCCGGGGGGGGACAGGGTATTGTACAGCAGTACTTC	TRBV7-3	TRBJ2-4	once	NA
CSANRALGHEQYF	TGCAGTGCCAACAGGGCGCTAGGCCACGAGCAGTACTTC	TRBV20-1	TRBJ2-7	NA	NA
CASSPQAGPKETQYF	TGTGCCAGCAGTCCCCAGGCCGGGCCCAAAGAGACCCAGTACTTC	TRBV12-3/TRBV12-4	TRBJ2-5	few	NA
CSVSGTNYGYTF	TGCAGCGTTTCGGGCACTAACTATGGCTACACCTTC	TRBV29-1	TRBJ1-2	NA	NA
CSAGPGQGASNEQFF	TGCAGTGCTGGACCGGGACAGGGGGCTAGCAATGAGCAGTTCTTC	TRBV20-1	TRBJ2-1	few	TRBD1
CASSESAQPQAEQYF	TGCGCCAGCAGTGAGTCGGCCCAGCCCCAAGCCGAGCAGTACTTC	TRBV10-1	TRBJ2-7	NA	NA
CASSLHRTENEKLFF	TGTGCCAGCAGCCTACACCGGACAGAGAATGAAAAACTGTTTTTT	TRBV7-2	TRBJ1-4	once	NA
CSVEPSGGNEQFF	TGCAGCGTTGAACCGAGCGGAGGCAATGAGCAGTTCTTC	TRBV29-1	TRBJ2-1	few	NA
CASSRGVSGSAYEQYF	TGTGCCAGCAGCCGCGGGGTTAGCGGGTCCGCCTACGAGCAGTACTTC	TRBV7-9	TRBJ2-7	NA	TRBD2
CASRLTSSNEQFF	TGTGCCAGCAGGTTGACTAGCTCAAATGAGCAGTTCTTC	TRBV13	TRBJ2-1	few	TRBD2
CAGSQVAYSWGGYTF	TGTGCCGGCAGCCAAGTCGCCTACAGCTGGGGAGGCTACACCTTC	TRBV14	TRBJ1-2	NA	NA
CASSKKGNTEAFF	TGTGCCAGCAGCAAAAAGGGGAACACTGAAGCTTTCTTT	TRBV12-3/TRBV12-4	TRBJ1-1	NA	NA
CASSYGTGVRYAYF	TGTGCCAGCAGTTACGGGACAGGGGTGAGATACGCGTATTTT	TRBV6-6	TRBJ2-3	NA	TRBD1
CSAISTGSSSYEQYF	TGCAGTGCTATATCGACCGGCTCGAGCTCCTACGAGCAGTACTTC	TRBV20-1	TRBJ2-7	NA	NA
CASSFLGPQPSYNEQFF	TGTGCCAGCAGTTTCCTAGGTCCCCAGCCGTCCTACAATGAGCAGTTCTTC	TRBV27	TRBJ2-1	NA	NA
CASSPGTRRQYF	TGTGCCAGCAGTCCTGGGACCCGAAGGCAGTACTTC	TRBV27	TRBJ2-7	NA	NA
CASSLAPSAQETQYF	TGTGCCAGCAGCTTAGCCCCCTCCGCCCAAGAGACCCAGTACTTC	TRBV11-3	TRBJ2-5	NA	NA
CATSGYRSGDEQFF	TGTGCCACCAGTGGATACAGGTCGGGGGATGAGCAGTTCTTC	TRBV24-1	TRBJ2-1	NA	NA
CASSPRPLEGQFF	TGTGCCAGCAGCCCCCGTCCCCTCGAGGGGCAGTTCTTC	TRBV3-1	TRBJ2-1	NA	NA
CSAYRGHGGSTGELFF	TGCAGTGCTTACAGGGGGCATGGAGGGAGCACCGGGGAGCTGTTTTTT	TRBV20-1	TRBJ2-2	NA	TRBD1
CASSTSGRPMYEQYF	TGTGCCAGCAGTACTAGCGGGAGACCCATGTACGAGCAGTACTTC	TRBV12-3/TRBV12-4	TRBJ2-7	NA	TRBD2
CASSQKTGLGKNIQYF	TGTGCCAGCAGCCAAAAAACGGGGTTGGGCAAAAACATTCAGTACTTC	TRBV3-1	TRBJ2-4	NA	NA
CASSEGEWNNEQYF	TGTGCCAGCAGTGAAGGAGAGTGGAACAATGAGCAGTACTTC	TRBV6-4	TRBJ2-5	few	NA
CASSLRGASGNTIYF	TGCGCCAGCAGCTTGAGGGGGGCCTCTGGAAACACCATATATTTT	TRBV5-1	TRBJ1-3	NA	NA
CASSSGGMGQYF	TGTGCCAGCAGTTCGGGAGGGATGGGGCAGTACTTC	TRBV12-3/TRBV12-4	TRBJ2-4	NA	TRBD2
CASSLIEAPSSYEQYF	TGTGCCAGCAGCTTAATTGAAGCTCCGAGCTCCTACGAGCAGTACTTC	TRBV7-9	TRBJ2-7	NA	NA
CASSLAGLGMNTEAFF	TGTGCCAGCAGCTTGGCAGGATTGGGGATGAACACTGAAGCTTTCTTT	TRBV5-6	TRBJ1-1	NA	NA
CASSTLAGDYNEQFF	TGTGCCAGCAGCACCTTAGCGGGGGATTACAATGAGCAGTTCTTC	TRBV9	TRBJ2-1	NA	TRBD2
CSARVRQNEQYF	TGCAGTGCTAGAGTAAGGCAAAATGAGCAGTACTTC	TRBV20-1	TRBJ2-5	NA	NA
CATSDLGRGPTYEQYF	TGTGCCACCAGTGATCTCGGACGGGGGCCCACCTACGAGCAGTACTTC	TRBV24-1	TRBJ2-7	NA	NA
CSAPPRGNTDTQYF	TGCAGTGCCCCGCCCCGCGGGAATACAGATACGCAGTATTTT	TRBV20-1	TRBJ2-3	NA	NA
CSVRQGENIQYF	TGCAGCGTTCGACAGGGGGAAAACATTCAGTACTTC	TRBV29-1	TRBJ2-4	many	TRBD1
CASSYSGTHNEQFF	TGTGCCAGCAGTTACTCAGGGACTCACAATGAGCAGTTCTTC	TRBV6-6	TRBJ2-1	once	NA
CASGRNPAGGDIQYF	TGTGCTAGTGGTCGCAATCCAGCGGGAGGGGACATTCAGTACTTC	TRBV12-5	TRBJ2-4	few	TRBD2
CATAGQDPYEQYF	TGTGCCACCGCGGGACAGGACCCCTACGAGCAGTACTTC	TRBV24-1	TRBJ2-7	few	TRBD1
CASSKVSHRGLEGYTF	TGTGCCAGCAGCAAAGTGAGCCACAGGGGGCTGGAAGGCTACACCTTC	TRBV21-1	TRBJ1-2	NA	NA
CASKLLGFRYEQYF	TGTGCCAGCAAACTACTAGGTTTTCGGTACGAGCAGTACTTC	TRBV2	TRBJ2-7	NA	NA
CASSLDTPGGRRRRYAYF	TGTGCCAGCAGCTTAGATACCCCCGGCGGGAGAAGGCGCAGATACGCGTATTTT	TRBV7-2	TRBJ2-3	NA	TRBD2
CSATASGRGEQYF	TGCAGTGCTACGGCTAGCGGGAGAGGTGAGCAGTACTTC	TRBV20-1	TRBJ2-5	NA	TRBD2